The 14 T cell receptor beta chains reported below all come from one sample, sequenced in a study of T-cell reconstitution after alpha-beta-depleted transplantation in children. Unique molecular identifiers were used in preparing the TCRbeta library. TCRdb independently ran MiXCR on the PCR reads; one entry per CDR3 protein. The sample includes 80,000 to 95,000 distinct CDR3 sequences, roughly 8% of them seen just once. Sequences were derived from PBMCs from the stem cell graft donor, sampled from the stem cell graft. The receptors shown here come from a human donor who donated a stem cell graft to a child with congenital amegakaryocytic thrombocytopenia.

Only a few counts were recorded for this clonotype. CDR3 amino acids: CASSFNTGPLAQPQHF. The CDR3 DNA follows: TGTGCCAGCAGCTTTAATACAGGTCCTTTGGCTCAGCCCCAGCATTTT. The chain joins TRBV7-8 to TRBJ1-5; a weak D match, TRBD1 (5 bases). The CDR3 spans 16 residues. Deletions cut 3 bases from V and 6 bases from J, with 18 bases between. Germline CDR1 SGHVS, CDR2 FQNEAQ.

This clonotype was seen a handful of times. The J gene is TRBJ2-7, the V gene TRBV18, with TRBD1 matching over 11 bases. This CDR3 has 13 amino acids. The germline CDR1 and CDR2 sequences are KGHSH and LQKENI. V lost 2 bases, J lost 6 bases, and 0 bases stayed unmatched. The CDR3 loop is CASSPGTGGEQYF. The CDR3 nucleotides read TGTGCCAGCTCACCAGGGACAGGGGGCGAGCAGTACTTC.

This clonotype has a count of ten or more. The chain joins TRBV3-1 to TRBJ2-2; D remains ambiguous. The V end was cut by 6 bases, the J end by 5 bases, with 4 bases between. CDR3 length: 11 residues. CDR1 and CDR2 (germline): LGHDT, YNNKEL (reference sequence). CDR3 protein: CASRHTGELFF. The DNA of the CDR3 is TGTGCCAGCAGGCATACCGGGGAGCTGTTTTTT.

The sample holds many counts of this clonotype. For the CDR3, the DNA is TGTGCCAGCAACCAGGGTAGGGACACCGGGGAGCTGTTTTTT. Translation gives CASNQGRDTGELFF. The chain employs TRBV6-2 or TRBV6-3 and TRBJ2-2, with D maybe TRBD1 (5 bases). Germline-derived CDR1 and CDR2 are MNHEY and SVGEGT. V was cut by 7 bases and J by 3 bases, with 12 bases left in between. The CDR3 has 14 residues.

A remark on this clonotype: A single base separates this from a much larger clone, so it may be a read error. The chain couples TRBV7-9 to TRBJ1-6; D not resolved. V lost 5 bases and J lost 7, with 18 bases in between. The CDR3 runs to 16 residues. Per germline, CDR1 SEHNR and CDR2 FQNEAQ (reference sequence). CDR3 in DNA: TGTGCCAGCAGCCCTATAGATGGTCTAATGAATTCACCCCTCCACTTT. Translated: CASSPIDGLMNSPLHF.

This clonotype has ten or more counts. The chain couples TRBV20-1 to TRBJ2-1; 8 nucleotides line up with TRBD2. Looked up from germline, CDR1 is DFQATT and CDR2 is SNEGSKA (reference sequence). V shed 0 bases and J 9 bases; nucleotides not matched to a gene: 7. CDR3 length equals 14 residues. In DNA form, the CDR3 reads TGCAGTGCTAGAGAACCAGCGGGAGTGCGTGAGCAGTTCTTC. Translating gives CSAREPAGVREQFF.

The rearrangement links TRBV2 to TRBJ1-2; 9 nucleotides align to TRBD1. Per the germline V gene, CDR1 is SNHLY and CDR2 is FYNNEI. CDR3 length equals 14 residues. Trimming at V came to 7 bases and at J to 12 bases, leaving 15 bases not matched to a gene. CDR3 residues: CASTAGTGRSGHTF. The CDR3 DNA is TGTGCCAGCACGGCCGGGACAGGGAGAAGCGGCCACACCTTC.

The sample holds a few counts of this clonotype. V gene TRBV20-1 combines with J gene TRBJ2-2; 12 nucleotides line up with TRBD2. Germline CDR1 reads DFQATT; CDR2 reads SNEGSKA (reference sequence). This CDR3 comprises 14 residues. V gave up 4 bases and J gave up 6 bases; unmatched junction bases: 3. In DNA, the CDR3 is TGCAGTGCTATGACTAGCGGGAGTGCCGGGGAGCTGTTTTTT. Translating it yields CSAMTSGSAGELFF.

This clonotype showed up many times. DNA of the CDR3: TGCGCCAGCAAGAAGGACTCCTACGAGCAGTACTTC. This gives the protein CASKKDSYEQYF. The V call is TRBV5-1, the J call TRBJ2-7; D call uncertain. This CDR3 has 12 residues. V was trimmed by 6 bases and J by 0 bases, leaving 7 bases between them. The germline gives CDR1 SGHRS, CDR2 YFSETQ.

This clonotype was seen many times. The CDR3 here is CASTRLGGDTEAFF. CDR3 nucleotides: TGTGCCAGCACGCGCCTCGGAGGGGACACTGAAGCTTTCTTT. The V call is TRBV27, the J call TRBJ1-1; tentatively, D is TRBD1 (5 bases). The CDR3 sequence is 14 residues long. Germline V CDR1 and CDR2: MNHEY, SMNVEV (reference sequence). V was shortened by 7 bases and J by 3 bases, with 15 bases between the two germline ends.

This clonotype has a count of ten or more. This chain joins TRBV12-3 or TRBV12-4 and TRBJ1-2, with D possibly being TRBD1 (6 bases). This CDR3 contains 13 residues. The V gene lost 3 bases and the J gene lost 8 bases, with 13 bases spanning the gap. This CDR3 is CASSFQGLGGYTF. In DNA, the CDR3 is TGTGCCAGCAGTTTCCAGGGGCTGGGAGGCTACACCTTC.

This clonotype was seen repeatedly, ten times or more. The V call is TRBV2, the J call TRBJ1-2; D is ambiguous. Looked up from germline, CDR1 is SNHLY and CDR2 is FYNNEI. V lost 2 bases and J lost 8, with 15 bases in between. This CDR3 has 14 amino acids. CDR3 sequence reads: CASSELGGNQGYTF. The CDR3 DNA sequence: TGTGCCAGCAGTGAATTAGGCGGGAATCAAGGCTACACCTTC.

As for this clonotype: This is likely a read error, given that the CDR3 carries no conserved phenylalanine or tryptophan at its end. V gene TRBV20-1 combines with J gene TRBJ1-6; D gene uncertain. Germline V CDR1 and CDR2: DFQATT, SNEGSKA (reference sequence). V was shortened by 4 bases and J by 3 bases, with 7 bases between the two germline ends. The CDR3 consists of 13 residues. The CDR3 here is CSATPDYNSPLHL. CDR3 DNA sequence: TGCAGTGCTACCCCGGACTATAATTCACCCCTCCACTTG.

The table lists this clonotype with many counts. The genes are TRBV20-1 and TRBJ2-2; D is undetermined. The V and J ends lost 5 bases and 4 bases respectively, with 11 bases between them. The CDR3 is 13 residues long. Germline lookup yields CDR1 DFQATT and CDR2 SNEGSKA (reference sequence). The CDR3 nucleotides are TGCAGTGCTTGGTCTACCGGCACCGGGGAGCTGTTTTTT. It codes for CSAWSTGTGELFF.